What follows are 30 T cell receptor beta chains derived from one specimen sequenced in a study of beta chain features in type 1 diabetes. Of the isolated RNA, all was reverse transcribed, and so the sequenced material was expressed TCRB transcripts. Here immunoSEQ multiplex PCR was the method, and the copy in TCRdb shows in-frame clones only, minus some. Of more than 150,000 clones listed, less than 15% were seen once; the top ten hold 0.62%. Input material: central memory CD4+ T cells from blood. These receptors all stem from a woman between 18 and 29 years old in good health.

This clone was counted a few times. The CDR3 loop reads CASSYRGLADLYEQYF. CDR3 bases: TGTGCCAGCAGTTACAGAGGACTAGCGGATCTCTACGAGCAGTACTTC. The chain links TRBV6-5 to TRBJ2-7, with TRBD2 matching 10 bases. The CDR3 spans 16 residues. V trimming: 2 bases; J trimming: 3 bases; junction bases outside the gene matches: 7. Germline lookup yields CDR1 MNHEY and CDR2 SVGAGI.

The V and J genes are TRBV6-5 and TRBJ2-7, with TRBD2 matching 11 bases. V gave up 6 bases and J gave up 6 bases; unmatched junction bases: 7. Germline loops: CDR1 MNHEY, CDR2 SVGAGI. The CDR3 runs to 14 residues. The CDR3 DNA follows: TGTGCCAGCAGCAGAACTAGCGGGAGACCCGAGCAGTACTTC. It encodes CASSRTSGRPEQYF.

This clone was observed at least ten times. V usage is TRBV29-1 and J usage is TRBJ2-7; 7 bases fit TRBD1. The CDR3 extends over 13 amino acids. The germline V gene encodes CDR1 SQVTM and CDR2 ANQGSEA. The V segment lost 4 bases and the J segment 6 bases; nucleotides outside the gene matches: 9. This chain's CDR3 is CSVAPTGSGEQYF. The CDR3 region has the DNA TGCAGCGTTGCCCCGACAGGGTCCGGCGAGCAGTACTTC.

This CDR3 is CASSRSTDTQYF. The CDR3 DNA sequence: TGTGCCAGCTCCCGGAGCACAGATACGCAGTATTTT. This chain connects TRBV18 to TRBJ2-3; D is unclear. The V gene lost 6 bases and the J gene lost 0 bases, with 4 bases spanning the gap. The germline gives CDR1 KGHSH, CDR2 LQKENI. This CDR3 has 12 residues.

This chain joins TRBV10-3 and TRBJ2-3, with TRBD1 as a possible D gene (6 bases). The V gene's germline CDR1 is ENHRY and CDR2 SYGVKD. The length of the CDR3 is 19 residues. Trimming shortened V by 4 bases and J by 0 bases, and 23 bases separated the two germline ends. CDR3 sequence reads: CAISGSRQGPNPSTDTQYF. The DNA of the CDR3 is TGTGCCATCAGTGGCAGTCGGCAGGGGCCAAACCCTAGCACAGATACGCAGTATTTT.

The CDR3 coding sequence is TGTGCCAGTTCGGACAGGGGGGATGGCTACACCTTC. This gives the protein CASSDRGDGYTF. This chain connects TRBV19 to TRBJ1-2; TRBD1 matches 10 bases. V trimming: 8 bases; J trimming: 6 bases; junction bases outside the gene matches: 3. The CDR3 length is 12 residues. Looked up from germline, CDR1 is LNHDA and CDR2 is SQIVND (reference sequence).

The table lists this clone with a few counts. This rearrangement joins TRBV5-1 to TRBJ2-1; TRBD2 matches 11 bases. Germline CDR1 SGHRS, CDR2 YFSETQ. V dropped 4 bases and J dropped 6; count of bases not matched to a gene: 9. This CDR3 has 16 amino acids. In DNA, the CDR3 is TGCGCCAGCAGCCCCACCACTAGCGGGAGTTCCAATGAGCAGTTCTTC. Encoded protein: CASSPTTSGSSNEQFF.

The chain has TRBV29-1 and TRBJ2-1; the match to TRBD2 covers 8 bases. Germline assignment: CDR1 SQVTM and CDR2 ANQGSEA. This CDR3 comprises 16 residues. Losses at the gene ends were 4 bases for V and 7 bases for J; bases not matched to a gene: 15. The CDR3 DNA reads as TGCAGCGTTGCGGGGGGGTTGAGGGGGACCCGTAATGAGCAGTTCTTC. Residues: CSVAGGLRGTRNEQFF.

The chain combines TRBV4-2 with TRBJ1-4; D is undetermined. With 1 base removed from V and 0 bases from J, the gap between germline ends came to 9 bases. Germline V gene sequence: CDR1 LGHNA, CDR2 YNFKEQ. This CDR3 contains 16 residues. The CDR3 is CASSQASPATNEKLFF. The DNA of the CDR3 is TGTGCCAGCAGCCAAGCGAGTCCTGCAACTAATGAAAAACTGTTTTTT.

CDR3 in DNA: TGTGCCAGCAGCTCCCAGACACCGACCACAACCACCTTC. Amino acid sequence: CASSSQTPTTTTF. The V and J genes are TRBV7-9 and TRBJ1-2; D is undetermined. This CDR3 is built from 13 residues. Trimming left V 4 bases short and J 13 bases short, with 19 bases between. Germline CDR1 SEHNR, CDR2 FQNEAQ (reference sequence). The full variable domain, in which reference TRBV7-9 and TRBJ1-2 provide the parts outside the CDR3, is DTGVSQNPRHKITKRGQNVTFRCDPISEHNRLYWYRQTLGQGPEFLTYFQNEAQLEKSRLLSDRFSAERPKGSFSTLEIQRTEQGDSAMYLCASSSQTPTTTTFGSGTRLTVV.

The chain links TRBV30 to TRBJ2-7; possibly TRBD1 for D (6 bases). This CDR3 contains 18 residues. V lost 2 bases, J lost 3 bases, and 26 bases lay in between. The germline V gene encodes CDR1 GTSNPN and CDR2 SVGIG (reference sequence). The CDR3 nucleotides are TGTGCCTGGAGTTCCCTCGGGGCAGCTAGGGGGAAGGGCTACGAGCAGTACTTC. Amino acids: CAWSSLGAARGKGYEQYF.

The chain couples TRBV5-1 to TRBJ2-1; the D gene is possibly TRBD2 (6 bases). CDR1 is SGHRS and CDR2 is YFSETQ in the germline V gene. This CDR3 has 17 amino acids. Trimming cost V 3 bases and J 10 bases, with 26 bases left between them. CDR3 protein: CASSSPGGAGSREEQFF. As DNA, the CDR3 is TGCGCCAGCAGCTCTCCCGGGGGAGCGGGTTCTAGGGAGGAGCAGTTCTTC.

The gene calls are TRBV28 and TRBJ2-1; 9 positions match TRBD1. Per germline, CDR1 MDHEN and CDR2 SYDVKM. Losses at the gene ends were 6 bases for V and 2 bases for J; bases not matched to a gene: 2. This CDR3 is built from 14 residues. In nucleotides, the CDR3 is TGTGCCAGCAGGAGGACAGGGGCCTACAATGAGCAGTTCTTC. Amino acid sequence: CASRRTGAYNEQFF.

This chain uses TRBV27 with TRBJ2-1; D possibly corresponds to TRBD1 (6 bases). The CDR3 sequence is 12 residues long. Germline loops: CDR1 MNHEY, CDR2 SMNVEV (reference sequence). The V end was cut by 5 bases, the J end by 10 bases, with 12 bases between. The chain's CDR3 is CASSNRVGEQFF. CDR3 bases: TGTGCCAGCAGTAACAGGGTGGGGGAGCAGTTCTTC.

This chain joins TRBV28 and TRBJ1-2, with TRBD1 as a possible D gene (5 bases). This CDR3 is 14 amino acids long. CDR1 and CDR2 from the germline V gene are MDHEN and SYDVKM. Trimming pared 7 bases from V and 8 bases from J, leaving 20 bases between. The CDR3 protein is CASKLFRATYGYTF. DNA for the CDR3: TGTGCCAGCAAATTATTCAGGGCGACCTACGGCTACACCTTC.

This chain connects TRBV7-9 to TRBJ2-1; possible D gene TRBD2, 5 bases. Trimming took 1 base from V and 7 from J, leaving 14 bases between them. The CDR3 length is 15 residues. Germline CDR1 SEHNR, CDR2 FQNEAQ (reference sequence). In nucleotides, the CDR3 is TGTGCCAGCAGCTTAGAGGTGAGGGCCGCTAATGAGCAGTTCTTC. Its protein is CASSLEVRAANEQFF.

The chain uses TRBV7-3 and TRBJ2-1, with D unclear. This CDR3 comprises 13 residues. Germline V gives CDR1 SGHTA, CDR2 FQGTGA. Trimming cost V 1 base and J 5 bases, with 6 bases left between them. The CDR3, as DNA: TGTGCCAGCAGCTTAATCCCTAACAATGAGCAGTTCTTC. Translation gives CASSLIPNNEQFF.

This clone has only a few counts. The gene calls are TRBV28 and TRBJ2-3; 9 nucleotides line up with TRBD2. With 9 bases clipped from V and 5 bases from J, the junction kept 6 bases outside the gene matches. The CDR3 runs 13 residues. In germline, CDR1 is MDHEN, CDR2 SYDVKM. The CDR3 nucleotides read TGTGCCAGTTTTAGCGGGAGAGGAGATACGCAGTATTTT. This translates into CASFSGRGDTQYF.

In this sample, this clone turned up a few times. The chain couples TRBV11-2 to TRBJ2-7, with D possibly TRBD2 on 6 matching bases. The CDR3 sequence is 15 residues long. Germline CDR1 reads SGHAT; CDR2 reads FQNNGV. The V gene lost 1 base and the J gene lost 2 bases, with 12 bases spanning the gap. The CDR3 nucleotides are TGTGCCAGCAGCTTAGTTGGGGCGGGAACCTACGAGCAGTACTTC. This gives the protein CASSLVGAGTYEQYF.

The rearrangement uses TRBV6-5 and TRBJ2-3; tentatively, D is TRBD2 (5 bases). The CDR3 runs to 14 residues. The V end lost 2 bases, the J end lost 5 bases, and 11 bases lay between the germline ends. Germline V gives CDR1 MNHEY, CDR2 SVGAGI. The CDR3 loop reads CASSYLLARDTQYF. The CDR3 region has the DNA TGTGCCAGCAGTTACCTGCTAGCACGAGATACGCAGTATTTT.

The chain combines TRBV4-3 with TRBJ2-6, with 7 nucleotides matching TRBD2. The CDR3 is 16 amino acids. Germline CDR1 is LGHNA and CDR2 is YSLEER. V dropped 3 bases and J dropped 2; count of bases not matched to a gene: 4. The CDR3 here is CASSHIAGAGANVLTF. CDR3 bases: TGCGCCAGCAGCCATATTGCGGGGGCTGGGGCCAACGTCCTGACTTTC.

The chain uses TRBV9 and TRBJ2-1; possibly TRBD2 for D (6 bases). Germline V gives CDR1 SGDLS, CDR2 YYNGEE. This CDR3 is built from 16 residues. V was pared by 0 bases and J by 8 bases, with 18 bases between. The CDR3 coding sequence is TGTGCCAGCAGCGTAGGACTGGTGGGAGGTAACGATGAGCAGTTCTTC. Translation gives CASSVGLVGGNDEQFF.

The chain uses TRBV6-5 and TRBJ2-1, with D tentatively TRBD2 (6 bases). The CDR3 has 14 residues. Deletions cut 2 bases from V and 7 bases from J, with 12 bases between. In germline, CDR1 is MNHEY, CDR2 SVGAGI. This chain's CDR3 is CASSYETSWNEQFF. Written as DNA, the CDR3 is TGTGCCAGCAGTTACGAGACTAGTTGGAATGAGCAGTTCTTC.

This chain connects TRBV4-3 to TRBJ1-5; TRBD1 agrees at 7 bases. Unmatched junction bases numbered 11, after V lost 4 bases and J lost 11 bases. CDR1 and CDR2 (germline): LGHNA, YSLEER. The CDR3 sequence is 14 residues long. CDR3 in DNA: TGCGCCAGCAGCCCCCAGGAGCAGGGGGAGGCCCAGCATTTT. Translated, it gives CASSPQEQGEAQHF.

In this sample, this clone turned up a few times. CDR3 protein: CASSFDRNYGYTF. CDR3 coding DNA: TGTGCCAGCAGCTTCGACAGAAACTATGGCTACACCTTC. The V call is TRBV7-2, the J call TRBJ1-2, with TRBD1 as a possible D gene (5 bases). The CDR3 is 13 residues long. V gave up 3 bases and J gave up 2 bases, with 7 bases separating them. Germline V gives CDR1 SGHTA, CDR2 FQGNSA.

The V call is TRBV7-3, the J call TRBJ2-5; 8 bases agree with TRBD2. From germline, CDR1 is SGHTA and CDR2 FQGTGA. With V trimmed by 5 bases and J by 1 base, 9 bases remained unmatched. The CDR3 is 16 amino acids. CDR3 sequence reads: CASSRGREGGQETQYF. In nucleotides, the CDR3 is TGTGCCAGCAGCCGCGGTCGGGAGGGGGGCCAAGAGACCCAGTACTTC.

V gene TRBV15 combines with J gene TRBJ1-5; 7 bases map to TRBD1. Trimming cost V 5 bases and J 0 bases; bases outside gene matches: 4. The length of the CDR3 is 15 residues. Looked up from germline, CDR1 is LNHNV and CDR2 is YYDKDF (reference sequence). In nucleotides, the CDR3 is TGTGCCACCAGCGGCGACAGGGTTAGCAATCAGCCCCAGCATTTT. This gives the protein CATSGDRVSNQPQHF.

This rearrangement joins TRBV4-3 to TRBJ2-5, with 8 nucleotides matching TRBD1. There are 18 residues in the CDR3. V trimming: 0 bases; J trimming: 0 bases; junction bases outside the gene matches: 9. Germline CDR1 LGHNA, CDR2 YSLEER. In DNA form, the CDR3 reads TGCGCCAGCAGCCAAGATGCCCCGGGACAGGTGTACCAAGAGACCCAGTACTTC. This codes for CASSQDAPGQVYQETQYF.

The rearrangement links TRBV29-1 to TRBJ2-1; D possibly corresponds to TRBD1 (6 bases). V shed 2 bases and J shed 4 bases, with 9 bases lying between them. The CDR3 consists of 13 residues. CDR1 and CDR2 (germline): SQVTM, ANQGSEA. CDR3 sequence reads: CSVEYQGYNEQFF. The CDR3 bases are TGCAGCGTTGAATACCAGGGGTACAATGAGCAGTTCTTC.

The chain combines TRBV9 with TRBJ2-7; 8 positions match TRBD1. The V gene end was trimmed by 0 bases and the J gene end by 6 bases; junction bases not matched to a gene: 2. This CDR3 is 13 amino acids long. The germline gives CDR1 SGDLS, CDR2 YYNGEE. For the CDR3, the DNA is TGTGCCAGCAGCGTAGTAACAGGGGGCGAGCAGTACTTC. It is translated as CASSVVTGGEQYF.